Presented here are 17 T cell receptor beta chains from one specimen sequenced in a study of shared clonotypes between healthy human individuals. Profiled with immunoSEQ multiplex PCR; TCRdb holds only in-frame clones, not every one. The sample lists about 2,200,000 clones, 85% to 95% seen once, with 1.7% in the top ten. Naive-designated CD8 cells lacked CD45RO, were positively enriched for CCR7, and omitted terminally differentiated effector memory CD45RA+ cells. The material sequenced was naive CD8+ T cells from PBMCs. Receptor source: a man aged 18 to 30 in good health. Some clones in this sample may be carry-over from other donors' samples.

DNA for the CDR3: TGTGCCAGCAGCTTTTCTGAACGCTACGAGCAGTACTTC. Translating it yields CASSFSERYEQYF. V gene TRBV7-9 combines with J gene TRBJ2-7; D is undetermined. The CDR3 length is 13 residues. Between the trimmed V and J ends, which lost 3 bases and 3 bases, there was a span of 9 bases. Germline V gene sequence: CDR1 SEHNR, CDR2 FQNEAQ (reference sequence).

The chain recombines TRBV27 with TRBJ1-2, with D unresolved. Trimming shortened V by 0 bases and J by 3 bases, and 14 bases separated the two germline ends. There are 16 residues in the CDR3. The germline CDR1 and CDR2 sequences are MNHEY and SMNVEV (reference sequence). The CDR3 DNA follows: TGTGCCAGCAGTTTATCGGCCGGGGAGAAGGACTATGGCTACACCTTC. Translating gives CASSLSAGEKDYGYTF.

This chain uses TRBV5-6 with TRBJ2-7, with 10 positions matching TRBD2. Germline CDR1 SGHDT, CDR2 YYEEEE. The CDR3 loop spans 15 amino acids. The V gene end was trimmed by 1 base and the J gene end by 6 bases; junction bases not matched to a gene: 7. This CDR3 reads CASSLSPSGSLEQYF. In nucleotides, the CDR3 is TGTGCCAGCAGCTTGAGTCCTAGCGGGAGTCTCGAGCAGTACTTC. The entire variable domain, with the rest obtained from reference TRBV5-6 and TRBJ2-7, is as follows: DAGVTQSPTHLIKTRGQQVTLRCSPKSGHDTVSWYQQALGQGPQFIFQYYEEEERQRGNFPDRFSGHQFPNYSSELNVNALLLGDSALYLCASSLSPSGSLEQYFGPGTRLTVT.

This CDR3 is CASSPRLAPPYEQYF. The CDR3 coding sequence is TGTGCCAGCAGCCCCCGACTAGCTCCACCCTACGAGCAGTACTTC. V is TRBV14 and J is TRBJ2-7; 7 nucleotides agree with TRBD2. CDR3 length: 15 amino acids. V shed 4 bases, J shed 2 bases, and the junction held 8 bases outside the gene matches. The germline V gene has CDR1 SGHDN and CDR2 FVKESK.

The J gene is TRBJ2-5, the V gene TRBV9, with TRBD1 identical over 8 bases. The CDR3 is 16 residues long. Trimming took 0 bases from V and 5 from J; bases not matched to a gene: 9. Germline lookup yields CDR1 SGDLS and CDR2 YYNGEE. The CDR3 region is CASSVEGQAQWETQYF. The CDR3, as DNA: TGTGCCAGCAGCGTAGAGGGACAGGCCCAATGGGAGACCCAGTACTTC.

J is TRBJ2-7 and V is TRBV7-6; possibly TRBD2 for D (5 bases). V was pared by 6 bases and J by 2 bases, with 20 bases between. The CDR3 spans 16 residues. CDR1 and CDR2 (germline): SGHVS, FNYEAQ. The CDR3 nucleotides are TGTGCCAGCAGTAGAGGTACCGGGATCTCTCCCTACGAGCAGTACTTC. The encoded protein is CASSRGTGISPYEQYF.

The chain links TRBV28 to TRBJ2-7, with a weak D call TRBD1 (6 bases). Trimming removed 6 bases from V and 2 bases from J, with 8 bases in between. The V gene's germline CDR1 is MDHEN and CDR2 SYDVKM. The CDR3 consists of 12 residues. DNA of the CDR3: TGTGCCAGCAGACAGGGAACCTACGAGCAGTACTTC. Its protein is CASRQGTYEQYF.

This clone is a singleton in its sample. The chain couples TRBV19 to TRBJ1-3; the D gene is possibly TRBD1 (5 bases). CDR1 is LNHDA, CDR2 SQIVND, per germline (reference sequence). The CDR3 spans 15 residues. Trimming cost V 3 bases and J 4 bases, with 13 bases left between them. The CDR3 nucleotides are TGTGCCAGTAGTATGTGGGCAGGGCCCGGAAACACCATATATTTT. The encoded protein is CASSMWAGPGNTIYF.

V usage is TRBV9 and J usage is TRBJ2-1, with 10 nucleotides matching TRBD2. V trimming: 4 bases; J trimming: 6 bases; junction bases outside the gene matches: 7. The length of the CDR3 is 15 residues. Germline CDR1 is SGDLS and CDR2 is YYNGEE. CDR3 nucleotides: TGTGCCAGCAGCCCCAGCGGGAGGGCCCTCAATGAGCAGTTCTTC. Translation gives CASSPSGRALNEQFF. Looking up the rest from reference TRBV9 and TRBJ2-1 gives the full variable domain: DSGVTQTPKHLITATGQRVTLRCSPRSGDLSVYWYQQSLDQGLQFLIQYYNGEERAKGNILERFSAQQFPDLHSELNLSSLELGDSALYFCASSPSGRALNEQFFGPGTRLTVL.

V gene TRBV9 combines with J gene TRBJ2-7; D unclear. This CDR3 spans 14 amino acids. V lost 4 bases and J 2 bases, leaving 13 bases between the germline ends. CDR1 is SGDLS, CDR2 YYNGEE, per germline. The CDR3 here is CASSSKVSPYEQYF. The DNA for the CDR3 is TGTGCCAGCAGCTCGAAGGTGAGTCCCTACGAGCAGTACTTC.

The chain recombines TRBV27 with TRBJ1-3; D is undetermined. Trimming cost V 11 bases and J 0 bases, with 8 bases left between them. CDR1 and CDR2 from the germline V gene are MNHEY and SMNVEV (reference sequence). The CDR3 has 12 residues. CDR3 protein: CAVGDSGNTIYF. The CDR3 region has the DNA TGTGCCGTCGGGGACTCTGGAAACACCATATATTTT.

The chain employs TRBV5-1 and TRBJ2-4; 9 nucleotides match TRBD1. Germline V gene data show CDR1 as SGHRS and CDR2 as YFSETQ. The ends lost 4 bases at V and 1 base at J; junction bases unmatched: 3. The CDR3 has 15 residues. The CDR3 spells CASSVGQGAKNIQYF. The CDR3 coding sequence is TGCGCCAGCAGCGTCGGACAGGGGGCCAAAAACATTCAGTACTTC. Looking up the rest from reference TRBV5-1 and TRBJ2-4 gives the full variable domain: KAGVTQTPRYLIKTRGQQVTLSCSPISGHRSVSWYQQTPGQGLQFLFEYFSETQRNKGNFPGRFSGRQFSNSRSEMNVSTLELGDSALYLCASSVGQGAKNIQYFGAGTRLSVL.

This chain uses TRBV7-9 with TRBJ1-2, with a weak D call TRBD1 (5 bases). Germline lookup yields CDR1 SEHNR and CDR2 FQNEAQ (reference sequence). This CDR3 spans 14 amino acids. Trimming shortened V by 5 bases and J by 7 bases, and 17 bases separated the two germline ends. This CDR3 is CASSLIRAECGYTF. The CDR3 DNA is TGTGCCAGCAGCCTGATCAGGGCGGAGTGTGGCTACACCTTC.

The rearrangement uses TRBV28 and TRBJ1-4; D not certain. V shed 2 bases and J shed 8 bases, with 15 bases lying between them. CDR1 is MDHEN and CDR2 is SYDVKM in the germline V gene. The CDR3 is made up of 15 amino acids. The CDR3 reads CASSLRREVGEKLFF. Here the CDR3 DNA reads TGTGCCAGCAGTTTACGTCGAGAGGTGGGCGAAAAACTGTTTTTT.

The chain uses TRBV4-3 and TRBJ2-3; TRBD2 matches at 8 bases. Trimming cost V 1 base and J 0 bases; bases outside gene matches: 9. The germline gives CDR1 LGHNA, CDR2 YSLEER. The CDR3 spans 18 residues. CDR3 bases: TGCGCCAGCAGCCAAGTCCCGGGAGGGGGACTTAGCACAGATACGCAGTATTTT. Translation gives CASSQVPGGGLSTDTQYF.

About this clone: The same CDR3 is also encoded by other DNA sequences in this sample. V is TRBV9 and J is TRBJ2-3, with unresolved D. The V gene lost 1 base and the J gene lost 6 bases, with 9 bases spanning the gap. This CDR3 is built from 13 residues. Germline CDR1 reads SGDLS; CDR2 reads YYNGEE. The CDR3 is CASSVFSTDTQYF. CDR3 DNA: TGTGCCAGCAGCGTATTCTCTACGGATACGCAGTATTTT.

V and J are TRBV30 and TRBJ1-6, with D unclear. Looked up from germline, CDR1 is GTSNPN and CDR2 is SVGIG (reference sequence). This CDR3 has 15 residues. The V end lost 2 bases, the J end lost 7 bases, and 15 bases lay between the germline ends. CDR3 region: CAWSSSTHTNSPLHF. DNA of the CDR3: TGTGCCTGGAGTAGTTCGACCCACACCAATTCACCCCTCCACTTT.